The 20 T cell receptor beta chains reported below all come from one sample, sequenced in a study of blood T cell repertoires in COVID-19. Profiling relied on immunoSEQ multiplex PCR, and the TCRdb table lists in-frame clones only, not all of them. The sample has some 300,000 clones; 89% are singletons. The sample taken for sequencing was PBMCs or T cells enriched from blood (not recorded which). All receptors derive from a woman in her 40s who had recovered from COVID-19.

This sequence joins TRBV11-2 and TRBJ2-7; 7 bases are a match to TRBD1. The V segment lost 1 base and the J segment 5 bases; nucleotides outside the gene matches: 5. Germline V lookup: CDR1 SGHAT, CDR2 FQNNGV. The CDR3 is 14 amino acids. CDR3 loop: CASSLVPRGNEQYF. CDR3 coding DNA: TGTGCCAGCAGCTTAGTGCCCAGGGGGAACGAGCAGTACTTC.

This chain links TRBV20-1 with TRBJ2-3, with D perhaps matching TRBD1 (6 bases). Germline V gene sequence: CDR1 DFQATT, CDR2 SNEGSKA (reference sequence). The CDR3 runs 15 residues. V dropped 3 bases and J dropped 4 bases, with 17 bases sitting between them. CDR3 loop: CSASGRPGVPDTQYF. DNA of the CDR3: TGCAGTGCTAGTGGACGCCCAGGGGTCCCAGATACGCAGTATTTT.

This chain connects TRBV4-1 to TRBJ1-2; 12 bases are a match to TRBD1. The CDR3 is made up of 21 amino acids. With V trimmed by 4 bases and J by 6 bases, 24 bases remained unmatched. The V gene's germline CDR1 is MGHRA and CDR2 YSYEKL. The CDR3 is CASSPNLPVRDRGRSEDGYTF. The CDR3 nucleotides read TGCGCCAGCAGCCCCAATCTTCCAGTCCGGGACAGGGGGCGTAGTGAGGATGGCTACACCTTC.

For the CDR3, the DNA is TGTGCCAGCAGCTTGCTAAGTTTCAGGGGCTATGGCTACACCTTC. Its protein is CASSLLSFRGYGYTF. The chain has TRBV5-6 and TRBJ1-2; D may be TRBD1 (6 bases). This CDR3 spans 15 amino acids. V was clipped by 1 base and J by 4 bases, with 14 bases between them. CDR1 is SGHDT, CDR2 YYEEEE, per germline.

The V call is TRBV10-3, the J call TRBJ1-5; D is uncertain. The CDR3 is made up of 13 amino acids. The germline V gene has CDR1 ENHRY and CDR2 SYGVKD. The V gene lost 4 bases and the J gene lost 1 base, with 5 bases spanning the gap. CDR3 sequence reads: CAISALSNQPQHF. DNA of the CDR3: TGTGCCATCAGTGCCCTAAGCAATCAGCCCCAGCATTTT.

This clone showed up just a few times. The CDR3 loop reads CASSQDLRGSVYNEQFF. The CDR3 DNA is TGTGCCAGCAGCCAAGATCTTCGCGGGAGTGTCTACAATGAGCAGTTCTTC. V is TRBV4-2 and J is TRBJ2-1; TRBD2 matches 7 bases. J lost 3 bases, V lost 0 bases, and 8 bases had no gene match. The length of the CDR3 is 17 residues. From germline, CDR1 is LGHNA and CDR2 YNFKEQ.

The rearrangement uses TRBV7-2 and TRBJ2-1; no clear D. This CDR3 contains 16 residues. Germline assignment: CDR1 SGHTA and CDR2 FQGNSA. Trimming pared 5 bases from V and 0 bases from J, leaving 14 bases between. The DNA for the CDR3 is TGTGCCAGCAGCCCCCGCCCTCTTAGCTCCTACAATGAGCAGTTCTTC. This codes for CASSPRPLSSYNEQFF.

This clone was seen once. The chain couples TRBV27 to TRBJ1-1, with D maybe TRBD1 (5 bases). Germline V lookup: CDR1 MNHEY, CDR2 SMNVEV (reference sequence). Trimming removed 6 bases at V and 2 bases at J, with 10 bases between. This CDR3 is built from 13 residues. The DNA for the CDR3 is TGTGCCAGCAGACTGACAGTAAACACTGAAGCTTTCTTT. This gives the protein CASRLTVNTEAFF.

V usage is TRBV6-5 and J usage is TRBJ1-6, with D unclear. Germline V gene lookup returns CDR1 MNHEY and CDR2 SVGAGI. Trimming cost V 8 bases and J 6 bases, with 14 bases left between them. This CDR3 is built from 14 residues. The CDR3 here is CASLRAGGNSPLHF. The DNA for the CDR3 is TGTGCCAGCCTACGGGCCGGAGGTAATTCACCCCTCCACTTT.

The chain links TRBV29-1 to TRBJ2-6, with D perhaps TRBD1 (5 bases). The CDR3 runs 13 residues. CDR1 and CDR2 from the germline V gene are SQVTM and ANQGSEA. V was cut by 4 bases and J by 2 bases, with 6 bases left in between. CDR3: CSVGTPGANVLTF. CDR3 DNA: TGCAGCGTTGGGACACCTGGGGCCAACGTCCTGACTTTC.

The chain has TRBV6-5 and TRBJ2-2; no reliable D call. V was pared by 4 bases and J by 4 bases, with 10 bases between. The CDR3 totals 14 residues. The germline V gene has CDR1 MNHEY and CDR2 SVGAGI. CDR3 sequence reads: CASSFGSSTGELFF. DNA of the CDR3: TGTGCCAGCAGTTTCGGTTCGAGCACCGGGGAGCTGTTTTTT.

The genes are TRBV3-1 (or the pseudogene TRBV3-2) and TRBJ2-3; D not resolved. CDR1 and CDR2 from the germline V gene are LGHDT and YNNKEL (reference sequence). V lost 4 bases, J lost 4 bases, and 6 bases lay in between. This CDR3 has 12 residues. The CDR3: CASSPSSDTQYF. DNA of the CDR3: TGTGCCAGCAGCCCCAGTTCAGATACGCAGTATTTT.

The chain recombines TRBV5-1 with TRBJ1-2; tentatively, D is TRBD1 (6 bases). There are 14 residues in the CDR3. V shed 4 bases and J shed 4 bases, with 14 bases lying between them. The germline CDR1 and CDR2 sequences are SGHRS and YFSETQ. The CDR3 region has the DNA TGCGCCAGCAGCGCCAGGGGATTAGGCTATGGCTACACCTTC. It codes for CASSARGLGYGYTF.

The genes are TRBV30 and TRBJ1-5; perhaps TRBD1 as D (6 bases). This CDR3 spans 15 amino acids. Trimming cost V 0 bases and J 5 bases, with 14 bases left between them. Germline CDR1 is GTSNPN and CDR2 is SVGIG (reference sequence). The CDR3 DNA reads TGTGCCTGGAGTGTAATGGGGGCGCGGGATCAGCCCCAGCATTTT. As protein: CAWSVMGARDQPQHF.

The CDR3 spells CASSLDRSNPDTQYF. In DNA form, the CDR3 reads TGTGCCAGCAGCTTAGACAGGTCCAACCCGGATACGCAGTATTTT. The chain carries TRBV7-3 and TRBJ2-3, with TRBD1 as a possible D gene (6 bases). V lost 2 bases and J lost 6, with 15 bases in between. Germline V gives CDR1 SGHTA, CDR2 FQGTGA. The CDR3 runs to 15 residues.

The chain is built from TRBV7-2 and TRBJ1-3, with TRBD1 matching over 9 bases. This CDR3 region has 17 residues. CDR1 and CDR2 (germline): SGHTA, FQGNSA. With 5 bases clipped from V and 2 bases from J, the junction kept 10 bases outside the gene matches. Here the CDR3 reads CASSITQGALTGNTIYF. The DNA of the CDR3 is TGTGCCAGCAGCATAACACAGGGGGCGCTTACTGGAAACACCATATATTTT.

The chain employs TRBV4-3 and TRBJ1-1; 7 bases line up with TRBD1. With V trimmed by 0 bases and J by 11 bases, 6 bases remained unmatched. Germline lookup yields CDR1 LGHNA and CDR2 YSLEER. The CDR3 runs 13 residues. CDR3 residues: CASSQEGGSSAFF. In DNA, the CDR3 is TGCGCCAGCAGCCAAGAAGGGGGCTCGTCCGCTTTCTTT.

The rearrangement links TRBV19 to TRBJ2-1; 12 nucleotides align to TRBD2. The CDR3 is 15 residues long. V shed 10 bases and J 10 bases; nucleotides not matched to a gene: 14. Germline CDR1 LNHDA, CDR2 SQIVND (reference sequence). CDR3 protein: CATRPLAGGPKEQFF. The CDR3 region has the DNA TGTGCCACCAGACCCCTAGCGGGAGGGCCCAAAGAGCAGTTCTTC.

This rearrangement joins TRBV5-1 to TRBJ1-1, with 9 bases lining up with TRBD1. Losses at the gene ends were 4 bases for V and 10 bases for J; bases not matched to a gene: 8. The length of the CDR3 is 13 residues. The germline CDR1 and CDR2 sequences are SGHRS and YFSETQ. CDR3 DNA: TGCGCCAGCAGCCTTGGACAGGGGATGGGAGCTTTCTTT. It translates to CASSLGQGMGAFF.

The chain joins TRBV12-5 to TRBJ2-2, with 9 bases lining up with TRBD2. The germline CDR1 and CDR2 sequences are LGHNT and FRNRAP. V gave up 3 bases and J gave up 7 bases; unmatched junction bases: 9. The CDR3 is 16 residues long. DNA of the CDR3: TGTGCTAGTGGTTTCGGGATAGCGGGAGTCCACGGGGAGCTGTTTTTT. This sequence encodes CASGFGIAGVHGELFF.